This TCR beta chain is from a study of blood T cell repertoires in COVID-19. Study in general: Italy, Spain and the United States were the sources of the convalescent and acute COVID-19 samples. Sample material is recorded as cDNA or gDNA derived from T cells, B-cell-depleted T cells, or PBMCs.

As processed by the authors: Amplifying reference gene primers gave estimates of nucleated cell counts. The protocol was immunoSEQ multiplex PCR, while the TCRdb copy is restricted to in-frame clones and leaves out a portion. V and J calls and clone size are copied from that table; D and trimming were computed from the DNA. The sample holds more than 150,000 clones; about nine tenths are singletons and the top ten take around 7%. The TCR sequence derives from a man in his forties or fifties with acute or convalescent COVID-19. Sequences were obtained from peripheral blood.

This CDR3 is CASSRQGMAGTGELFF. In DNA, the CDR3 is TGTGCCAGCAGCCGACAGGGAATGGCGGGCACCGGGGAGCTGTTTTTT. This chain uses TRBV5-6 with TRBJ2-2; TRBD1 matches at 7 bases. Germline V gene lookup returns CDR1 SGHDT and CDR2 YYEEEE. Trimming cost V 4 bases and J 4 bases; bases outside gene matches: 10. The CDR3 runs to 16 residues.